This TCR beta chain stems from a study of blood T cell repertoires in COVID-19. Looking at the study overall: PBMCs, B-cell-depleted T cells, or T cells provided the cDNA or gDNA that made up the material.

The authors' processing: By means of reference gene primer amplification, nucleated cell counts were estimated. Using immunoSEQ multiplex PCR, the repertoire was profiled, and TCRdb retains in-frame clones only, with some absent. That table is the source of V, J and clone size, and D and trimming were worked out from the DNA. Counted here are roughly 200,000 clones, approximately 80% occurring once; the ten biggest clones make up about 9.3%. Participants were aged about 18 to 100 years from 24 US areas. Recovered participants had two consecutive negative NP/OP PCR tests, healthcare professional clearance, or symptom resolution. CDR1 and CDR2 from the germline V gene are MNHNS and SASEGT. The CDR3 has 17 residues. Trimming at V came to 3 bases and at J to 1 base, leaving 8 bases not matched to a gene.

V is TRBV6-1 and J is TRBJ1-5; 8 bases match TRBD1. The TCR originated in a man aged 35-49 years who had recovered from COVID-19. Source material: PBMCs or T cells enriched from blood (not recorded which). The CDR3 nucleotides are TGTGCCAGCAGTGACAGGGGGCAACGTATGAGCAATCAGCCCCAGCATTTT. Translated: CASSDRGQRMSNQPQHF.